Reported below is one T cell receptor (beta chain). The data belong to a study of blood T cell repertoires in COVID-19. Background on the study: The United States, Italy and Spain supplied acute and convalescent COVID-19 samples.

The trim removed 3 bases at V and 3 bases at J, leaving 2 bases unmatched. There are 14 residues in the CDR3. CDR1 is SGHRS and CDR2 is YFSETQ in the germline V gene. Measured with immunoSEQ multiplex PCR; TCRdb has only the in-frame clones, and not every one. The sample has 60,000 to 75,000 clones, 85% seen once. This clonotype was sampled from a woman aged 80 or over with active or convalescent COVID-19. The chain is built from TRBV5-1 and TRBJ1-1; 10 bases match TRBD1. The sample taken for sequencing was peripheral blood. This chain's CDR3 is CASSSGTGDTEAFF. CDR3 in DNA: TGCGCCAGCAGCTCCGGGACAGGGGACACTGAAGCTTTCTTT.